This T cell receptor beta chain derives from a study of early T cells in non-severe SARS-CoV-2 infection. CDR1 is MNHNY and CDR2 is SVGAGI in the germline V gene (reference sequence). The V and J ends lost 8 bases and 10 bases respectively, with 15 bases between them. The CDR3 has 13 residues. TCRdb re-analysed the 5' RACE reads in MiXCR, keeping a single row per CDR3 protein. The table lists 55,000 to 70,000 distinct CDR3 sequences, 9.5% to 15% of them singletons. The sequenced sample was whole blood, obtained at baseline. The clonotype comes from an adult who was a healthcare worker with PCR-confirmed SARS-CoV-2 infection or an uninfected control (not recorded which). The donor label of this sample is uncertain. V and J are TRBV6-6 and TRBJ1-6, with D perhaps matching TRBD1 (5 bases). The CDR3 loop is CASSGTLGSPLHF. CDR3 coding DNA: TGTGCCAGCTCCGGGACCTTGGGCTCACCCCTCCACTTT.